This T cell receptor (beta chain) was sequenced for a study of blood T cell repertoires in COVID-19. Study context: Samples of COVID-19 (acute and convalescent) were obtained from the United States, Italy and Spain. PBMCs, B-cell-depleted T cells, or T cells provided the cDNA or gDNA that made up the material.

The CDR3 contains 16 residues. CDR1 and CDR2 (germline): MDHEN, SYDVKM. The V and J ends lost 6 bases and 6 bases respectively, with 20 bases between them. In the authors' methods: Nucleated cell number was recorded as an estimate derived from reference gene primer amplification. Method: immunoSEQ multiplex PCR; TCRdb's copy keeps in-frame clones and lacks some. That table supplies the V and J calls and clone size; D and trimming were determined from the DNA. The data show roughly 120,000 clones, approximately 87% seen once. The receptor's source is an older man who had recovered from COVID-19. Sequenced input: peripheral blood. The V call is TRBV28, the J call TRBJ2-2; D may be TRBD2 (6 bases). The CDR3 bases are TGTGCCAGCAGCCCCTACCGGGGGTTTATGTCCGGGGAGCTGTTTTTT. Amino acids: CASSPYRGFMSGELFF.